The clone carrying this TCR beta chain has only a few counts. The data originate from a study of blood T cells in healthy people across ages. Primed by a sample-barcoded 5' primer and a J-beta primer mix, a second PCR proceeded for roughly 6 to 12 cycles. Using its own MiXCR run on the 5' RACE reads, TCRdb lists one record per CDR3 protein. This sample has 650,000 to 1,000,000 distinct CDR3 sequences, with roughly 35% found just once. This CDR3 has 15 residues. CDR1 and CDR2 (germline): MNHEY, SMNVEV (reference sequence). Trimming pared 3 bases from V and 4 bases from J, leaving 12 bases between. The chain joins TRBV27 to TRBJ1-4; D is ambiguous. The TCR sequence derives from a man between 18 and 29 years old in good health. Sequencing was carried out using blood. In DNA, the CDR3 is TGTGCCAGCAGTTTTTTGGGAGCGGGTAATGAAAAACTGTTTTTT. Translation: CASSFLGAGNEKLFF.